Here is one T cell receptor beta chain with its context. What it binds is unknown. This specimen belongs to a study of cytomegalovirus exposure and HLA in healthy donors. Across the study: The same platform was used for the 100 to 150 validation repertoires and the roughly 730 first-cohort repertoires, a later analysis reported.

In germline, CDR1 is LGHNA, CDR2 YSLEER. Trimming took 0 bases from V and 1 from J, leaving 12 bases between them. The CDR3 has 17 residues. Study results and caveats: Investigators reported 164 TCR beta chains as tied to cytomegalovirus.

Data came from immunoSEQ multiplex PCR; TCRdb stores just in-frame clones and leaves some out. The sample shows about 160,000 clones, about 90% of them seen only once. The rearrangement links TRBV4-3 to TRBJ2-2; D is perhaps TRBD2 (6 bases). The receptor's source is a woman in her late teens or twenties in good health and CMV-seropositive. Input material: PBMCs. CDR3 in DNA: TGCGCCAGCAGCCAAGATAGAGGGGACTTGAACACCGGGGAGCTGTTTTTT. It encodes CASSQDRGDLNTGELFF.